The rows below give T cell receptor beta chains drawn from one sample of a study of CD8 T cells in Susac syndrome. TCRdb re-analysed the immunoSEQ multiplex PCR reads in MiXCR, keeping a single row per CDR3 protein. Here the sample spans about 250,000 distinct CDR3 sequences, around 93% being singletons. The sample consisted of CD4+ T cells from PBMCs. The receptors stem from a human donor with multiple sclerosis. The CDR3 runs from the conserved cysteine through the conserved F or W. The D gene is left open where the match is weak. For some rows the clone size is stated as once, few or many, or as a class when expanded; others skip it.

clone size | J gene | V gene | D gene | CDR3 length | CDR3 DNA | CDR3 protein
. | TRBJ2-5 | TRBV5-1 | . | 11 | TGCGCCAGCGAGGACCAAGAGACCCAGTACTTC | CASEDQETQYF
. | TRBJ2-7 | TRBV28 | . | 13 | TGTGCCAGCATTAACAGGGCTTCCTACGAGCAGTACTTC | CASINRASYEQYF
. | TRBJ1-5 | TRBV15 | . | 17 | TGTGCCACCAGCAGAGATTGGGGGGGGCAGGGAGGTAAGCCCCAGCATTTT | CATSRDWGGQGGKPQHF
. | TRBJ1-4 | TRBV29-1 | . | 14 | TGCAGCGTTGGGGCTTTTCGGGGGAAGGAAAAACTGTTTTTT | CSVGAFRGKEKLFF
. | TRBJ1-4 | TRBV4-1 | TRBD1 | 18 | TGCGCCAGCAGCCAAGAGAGGTCGGCAGGGGGCGAAACTGAAAAACTGTTTTTT | CASSQERSAGGETEKLFF
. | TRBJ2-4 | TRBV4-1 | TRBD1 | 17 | TGCGCCAGCAGCCTTACTTACCGGGACAGCCTATCAAACATTCAGTACTTC | CASSLTYRDSLSNIQYF
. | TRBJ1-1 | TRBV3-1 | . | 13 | TGTGCCAGCAGCCAAATTGAGAACACTGAAGCTTTCTTT | CASSQIENTEAFF
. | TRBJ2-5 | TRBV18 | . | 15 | TGTGCCAGCTCACCGGCGGCAGGGAAACAAGAGACCCAGTACTTC | CASSPAAGKQETQYF
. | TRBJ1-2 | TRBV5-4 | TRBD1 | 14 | TGTGCCAGCAGCCCGCCCAAGGGGGCCGGTGGCTACACCTTC | CASSPPKGAGGYTF
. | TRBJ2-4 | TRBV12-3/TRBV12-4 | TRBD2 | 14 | TGTGCCAGCAGTTTAGCCAGTCGGCTAGCGGAGCAGTACTTC | CASSLASRLAEQYF
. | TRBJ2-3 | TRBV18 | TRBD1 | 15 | TGTGCCAGCTCACCACCCGGGACAGGTCAAGATACGCAGTATTTT | CASSPPGTGQDTQYF
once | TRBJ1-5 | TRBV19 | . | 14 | TGTGCCAGTAGTGCCTACCAGGGGAATCAGCCCCAGCATTTT | CASSAYQGNQPQHF
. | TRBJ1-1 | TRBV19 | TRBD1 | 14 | TGTGCCAGTACCCGACAGGGGATGAACACTGAAGCTTTCTTT | CASTRQGMNTEAFF
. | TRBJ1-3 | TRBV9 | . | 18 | TGTGCCAGCAGCGTAGCTCAGGGAGGCCTGACCTCTGGAAACACCATATATTTT | CASSVAQGGLTSGNTIYF
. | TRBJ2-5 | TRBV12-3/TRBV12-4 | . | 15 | TGTGCCAGCAGTTTTGGGCTAGCAGGCGGGGAGACCCAGTACTTC | CASSFGLAGGETQYF
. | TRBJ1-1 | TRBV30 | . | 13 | TGTGCCTGGAGTGAACAGGGCGACACTGAAGCTTTCTTT | CAWSEQGDTEAFF
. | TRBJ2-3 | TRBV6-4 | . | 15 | TGTGCCAGCAGTCCGGGACTTTCCGGGTGGGATACGCAGTATTTT | CASSPGLSGWDTQYF
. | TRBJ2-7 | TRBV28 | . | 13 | TGTGCCAGCATAGGGCAGGGCGCTTACGAGCAGTACTTC | CASIGQGAYEQYF
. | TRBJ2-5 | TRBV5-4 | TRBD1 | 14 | TGTGCCAGCCACGGGACAGGGGGTTTAGAGACCCAGTACTTC | CASHGTGGLETQYF
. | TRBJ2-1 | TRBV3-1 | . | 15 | TGTGCCAGCAGCCGGGTAATAAGCTCCTACAATGAGCAGTTCTTC | CASSRVISSYNEQFF
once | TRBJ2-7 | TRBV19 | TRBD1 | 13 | TGTGCCAGTAGTATACGGACAGGGGTTGGGCAGTACTTC | CASSIRTGVGQYF
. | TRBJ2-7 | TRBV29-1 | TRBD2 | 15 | TGCAGCGTTATGTCTTCTAGCGGGGATAAGTACGAGCAGTACTTC | CSVMSSSGDKYEQYF
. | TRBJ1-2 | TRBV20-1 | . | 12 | TGCAGTGCTAGAGAGGGTGACTATGGCTACACCTTC | CSAREGDYGYTF
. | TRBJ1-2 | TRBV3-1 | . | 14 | TGTGCCAGCAGCCAACCAGCGCAATTTGGCGGCTACACCTTC | CASSQPAQFGGYTF
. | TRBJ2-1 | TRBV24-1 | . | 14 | TGTGCCACCAGTGACGGCGGGACCTACAATGAGCAGTTCTTC | CATSDGGTYNEQFF
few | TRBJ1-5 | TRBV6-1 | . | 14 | TGTGCCAGCGCCAGACAGAGTAGCAATCAGCCCCAGCATTTT | CASARQSSNQPQHF
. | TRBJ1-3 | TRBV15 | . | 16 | TGTGCCACCAGCAGAGATCTGGACAACTCTGGAAACACCATATATTTT | CATSRDLDNSGNTIYF
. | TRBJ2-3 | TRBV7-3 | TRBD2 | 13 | TGTGCCAGCAGTCCGGGGGGGACAGATACGCAGTATTTT | CASSPGGTDTQYF
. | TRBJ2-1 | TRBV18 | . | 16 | TGTGCCAGCTCACCCTTGGGAACAGGTGCCTACAATGAGCAGTTCTTC | CASSPLGTGAYNEQFF
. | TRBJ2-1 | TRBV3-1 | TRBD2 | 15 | TGTGCCAGCAGCCAAGAGGTGAGCCTAGCGGCTGAGCAGTTCTTC | CASSQEVSLAAEQFF
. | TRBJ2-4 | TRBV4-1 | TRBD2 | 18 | TGCGCCAGCAGCCCCGGACTAGCGGGGGGTTTAAGCAAAAACATTCAGTACTTC | CASSPGLAGGLSKNIQYF
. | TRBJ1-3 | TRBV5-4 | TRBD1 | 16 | TGTGCCAGCAGCCGGGGACAGGCACGCTCTGGAAACACCATATATTTT | CASSRGQARSGNTIYF
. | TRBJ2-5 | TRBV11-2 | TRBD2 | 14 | TGTGCCAGCAACCTAGGACTAGCGGGAGAGACCCAGTACTTC | CASNLGLAGETQYF
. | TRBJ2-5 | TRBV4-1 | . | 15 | TGCGCCAGCAGCCAAGACCCGGGTGCCTCGGGGACCCAGTACTTC | CASSQDPGASGTQYF
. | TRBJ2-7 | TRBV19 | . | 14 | TGTGCCAGTAGTACCGACACTACTCTCTACGAGCAGTACTTC | CASSTDTTLYEQYF
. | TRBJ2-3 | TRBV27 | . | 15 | TGTGCCAGCAGGGCACTAGGGGATAGCACAGATACGCAGTATTTT | CASRALGDSTDTQYF
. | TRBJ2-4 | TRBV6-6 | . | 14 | TGTGCCAGCAGTTACAAGGGCGAGACAAACATTCAGTACTTC | CASSYKGETNIQYF
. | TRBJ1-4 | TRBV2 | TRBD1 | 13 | TGTGCCAGTGGGGGGGCAGGGGGCGTCCTACTGTTTTTT | CASGGAGGVLLFF
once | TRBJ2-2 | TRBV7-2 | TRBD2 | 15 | TGTGCCAGCAGCCCCAGGAGCGGGAGGACCGGGGAGCTGTTTTTT | CASSPRSGRTGELFF
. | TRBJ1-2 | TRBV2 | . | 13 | TGTGCCCTACAAATGGGAGGCCTCTATGGCTACACCTTC | CALQMGGLYGYTF
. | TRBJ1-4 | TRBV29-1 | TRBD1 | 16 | TGCAGCGTTGAAGTTGGACCTGGACAGGATAATGAAAAACTGTTTTTT | CSVEVGPGQDNEKLFF
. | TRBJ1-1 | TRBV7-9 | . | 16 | TGTGCCAGCAGCCCGATGCTCCGCGGGGGGAGCACTGAAGCTTTCTTT | CASSPMLRGGSTEAFF
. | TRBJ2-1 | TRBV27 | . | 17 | TGTGCCAGCAGTTTTAATGGCTACCGAACCTCCTACAATGAGCAGTTCTTC | CASSFNGYRTSYNEQFF
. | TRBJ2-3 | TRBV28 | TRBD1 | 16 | TGTGCCAGCTATGGAGACCGGGACAGGGACACAGATACGCAGTATTTT | CASYGDRDRDTDTQYF
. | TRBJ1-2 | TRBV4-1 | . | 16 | TGCGCCAGCAGCCAACCAGGACAGAAAGCTAACTATGGCTACACCTTC | CASSQPGQKANYGYTF
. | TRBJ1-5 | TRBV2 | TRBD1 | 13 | TGTGCCAGCAGGGGACAGTTCAATCAGCCCCAGCATTTT | CASRGQFNQPQHF
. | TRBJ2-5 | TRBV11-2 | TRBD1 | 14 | TGTGCCAGCAGCACTGGACAGGGTGAAGAGACCCAGTACTTC | CASSTGQGEETQYF
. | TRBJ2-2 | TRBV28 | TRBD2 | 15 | TGTGCCAGCAGTCCACCCTTGGGAGGGACCGGGGAGCTGTTTTTT | CASSPPLGGTGELFF
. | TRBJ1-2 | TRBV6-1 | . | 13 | TGTGCCAGCAAGGAGCAGGTCAACTATGGCTACACCTTC | CASKEQVNYGYTF